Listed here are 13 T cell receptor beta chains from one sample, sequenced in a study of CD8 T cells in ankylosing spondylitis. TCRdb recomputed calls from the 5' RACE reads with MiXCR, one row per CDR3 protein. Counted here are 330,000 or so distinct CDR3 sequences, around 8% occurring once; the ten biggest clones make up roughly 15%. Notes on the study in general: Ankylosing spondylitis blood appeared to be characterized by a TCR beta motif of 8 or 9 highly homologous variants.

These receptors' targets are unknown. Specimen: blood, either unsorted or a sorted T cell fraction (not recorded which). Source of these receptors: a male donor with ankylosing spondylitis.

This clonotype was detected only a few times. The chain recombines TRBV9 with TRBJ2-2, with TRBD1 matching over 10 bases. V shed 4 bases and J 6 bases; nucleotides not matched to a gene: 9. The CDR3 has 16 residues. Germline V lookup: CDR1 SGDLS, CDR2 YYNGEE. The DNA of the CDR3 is TGTGCCAGCAGCTTCAAGGGGACAGGGGCCGCCGGGGAGCTGTTTTTT. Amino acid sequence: CASSFKGTGAAGELFF.

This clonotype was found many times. The CDR3, as DNA: TGTGCCAGCAGCGGACAGCCCCGGAGAGCGGGAGGGAGGAATGAGCAGTTCTTC. It is translated as CASSGQPRRAGGRNEQFF. The V call is TRBV27, the J call TRBJ2-1, with TRBD2 identical over 10 bases. Germline lookup yields CDR1 MNHEY and CDR2 SMNVEV (reference sequence). There are 18 residues in the CDR3. The trim removed 6 bases at V and 7 bases at J, leaving 18 bases unmatched.

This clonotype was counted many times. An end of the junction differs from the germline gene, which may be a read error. The CDR3 loop reads CASSRRDTNDGYTF. For the CDR3, the DNA is TGTGCCAGCTCACGCCGGGACACTAACGATGGCTACACCTTC. The chain combines TRBV18 with TRBJ1-2; maybe TRBD1 (6 bases). CDR3 length: 14 residues. Germline CDR1 is KGHSH and CDR2 is LQKENI. Full variable domain (rest looked up from reference TRBV18 and TRBJ1-2): NAGVMQNPRHLVRRRGQEARLRCSPMKGHSHVYWYRQLPEEGLKFMVYLQKENIIDESGMPKERFSAEFPKEGPSILRIQQVVRGDSAAYFCASSRRDTNDGYTFGSGTRLTVV.

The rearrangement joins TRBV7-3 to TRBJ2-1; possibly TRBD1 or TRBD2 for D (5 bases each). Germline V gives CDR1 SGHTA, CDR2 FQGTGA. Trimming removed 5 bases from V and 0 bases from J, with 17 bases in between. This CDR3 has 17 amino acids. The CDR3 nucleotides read TGTGCCAGCAGCAATTCCGCCGGGACCAGCTCCTACAATGAGCAGTTCTTC. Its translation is CASSNSAGTSSYNEQFF.

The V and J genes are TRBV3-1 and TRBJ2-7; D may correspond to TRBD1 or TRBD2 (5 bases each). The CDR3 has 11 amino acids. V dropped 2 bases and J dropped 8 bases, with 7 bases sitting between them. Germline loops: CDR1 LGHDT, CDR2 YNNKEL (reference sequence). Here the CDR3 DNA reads TGTGCCAGCAGCCAACCGGGACAGCAGTACTTC. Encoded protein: CASSQPGQQYF.

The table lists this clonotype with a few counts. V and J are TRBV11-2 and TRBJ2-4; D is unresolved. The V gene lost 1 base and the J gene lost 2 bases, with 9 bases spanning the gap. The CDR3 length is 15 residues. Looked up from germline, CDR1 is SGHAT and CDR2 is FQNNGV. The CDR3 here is CASSLVGPSKNIQYF. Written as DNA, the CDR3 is TGTGCCAGCAGCTTAGTAGGGCCCTCCAAAAACATTCAGTACTTC.

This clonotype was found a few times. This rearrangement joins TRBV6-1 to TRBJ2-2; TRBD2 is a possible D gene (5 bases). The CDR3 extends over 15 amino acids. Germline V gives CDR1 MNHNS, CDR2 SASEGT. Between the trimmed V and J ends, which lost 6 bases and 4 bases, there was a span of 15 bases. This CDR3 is CASRTPSGVTGELFF. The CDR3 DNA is TGTGCCAGCAGAACTCCCTCCGGGGTCACCGGGGAGCTGTTTTTT.

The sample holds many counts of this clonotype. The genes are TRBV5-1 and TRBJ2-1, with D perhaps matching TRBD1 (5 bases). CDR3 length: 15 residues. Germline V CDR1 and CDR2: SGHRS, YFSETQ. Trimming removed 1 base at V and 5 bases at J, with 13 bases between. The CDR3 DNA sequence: TGCGCCAGCAGCTTGTTTGGGGCCGGCGACAATGAGCAGTTCTTC. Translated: CASSLFGAGDNEQFF.

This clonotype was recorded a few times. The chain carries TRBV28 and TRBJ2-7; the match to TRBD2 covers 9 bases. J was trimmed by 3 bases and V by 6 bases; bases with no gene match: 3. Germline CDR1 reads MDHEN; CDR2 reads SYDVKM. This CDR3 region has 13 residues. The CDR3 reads CASSGLAIYEQYF. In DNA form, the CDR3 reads TGTGCCAGCAGCGGACTAGCGATCTACGAGCAGTACTTC.

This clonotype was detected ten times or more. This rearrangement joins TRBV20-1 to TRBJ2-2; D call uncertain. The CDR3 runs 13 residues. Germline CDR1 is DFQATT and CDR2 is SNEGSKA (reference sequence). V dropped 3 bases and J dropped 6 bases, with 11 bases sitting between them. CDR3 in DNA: TGCAGTGCTAGGGTCGCCTCCGCCGGGGAGCTGTTTTTT. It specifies CSARVASAGELFF.

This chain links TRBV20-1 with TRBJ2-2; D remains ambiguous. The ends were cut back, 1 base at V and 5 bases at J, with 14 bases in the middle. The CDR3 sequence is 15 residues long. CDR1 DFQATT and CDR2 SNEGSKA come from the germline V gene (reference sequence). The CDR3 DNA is TGCAGTGCTAGAGTAGGGCAGTCATCGACCGGGGAGCTGTTTTTT. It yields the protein CSARVGQSSTGELFF.

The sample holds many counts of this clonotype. The CDR3 nucleotides read TGTGCCACCAGACGTCGCGAGGGCCGGAGCTACGAGCAGTACTTC. Translating gives CATRRREGRSYEQYF. The chain links TRBV28 to TRBJ2-7; weak D call: TRBD2 (5 bases). Germline CDR1 MDHEN, CDR2 SYDVKM. The V end lost 10 bases, the J end lost 3 bases, and 22 bases lay between the germline ends. The CDR3 loop spans 15 amino acids.

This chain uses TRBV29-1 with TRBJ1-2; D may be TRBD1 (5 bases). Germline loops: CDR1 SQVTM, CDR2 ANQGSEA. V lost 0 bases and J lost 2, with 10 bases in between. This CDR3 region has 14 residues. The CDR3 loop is CSVEDFSGNYGYTF. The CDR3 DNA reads TGCAGCGTTGAAGATTTTTCAGGGAACTATGGCTACACCTTC.